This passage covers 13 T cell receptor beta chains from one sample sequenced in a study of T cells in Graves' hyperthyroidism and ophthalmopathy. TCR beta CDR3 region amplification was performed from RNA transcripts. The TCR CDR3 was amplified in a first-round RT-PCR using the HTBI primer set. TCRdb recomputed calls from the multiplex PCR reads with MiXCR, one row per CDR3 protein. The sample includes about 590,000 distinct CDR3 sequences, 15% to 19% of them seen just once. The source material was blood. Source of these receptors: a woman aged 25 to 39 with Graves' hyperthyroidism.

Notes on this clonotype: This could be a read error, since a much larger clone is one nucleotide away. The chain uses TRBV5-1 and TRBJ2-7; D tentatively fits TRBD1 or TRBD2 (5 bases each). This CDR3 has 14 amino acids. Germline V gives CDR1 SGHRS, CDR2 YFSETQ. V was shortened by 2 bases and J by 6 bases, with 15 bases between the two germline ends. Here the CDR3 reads CASSFLPGTGEQYF. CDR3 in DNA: TGCGCCAGCAGCTTCCTTCCAGGGACGGGCGAGCAGTACTTC.

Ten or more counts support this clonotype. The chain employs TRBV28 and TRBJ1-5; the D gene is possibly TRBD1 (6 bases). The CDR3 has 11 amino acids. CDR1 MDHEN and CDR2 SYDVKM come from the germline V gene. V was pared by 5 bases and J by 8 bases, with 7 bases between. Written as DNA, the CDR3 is TGTGCCAGCAGTACAGGGAAGCCCCAGCATTTT. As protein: CASSTGKPQHF.

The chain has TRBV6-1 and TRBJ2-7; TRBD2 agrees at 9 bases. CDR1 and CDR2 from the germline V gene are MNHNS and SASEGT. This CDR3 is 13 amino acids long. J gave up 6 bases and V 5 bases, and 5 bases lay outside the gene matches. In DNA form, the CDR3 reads TGTGCCAGCAGTCCACCTAGCGGGACCGAGCAGTACTTC. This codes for CASSPPSGTEQYF.

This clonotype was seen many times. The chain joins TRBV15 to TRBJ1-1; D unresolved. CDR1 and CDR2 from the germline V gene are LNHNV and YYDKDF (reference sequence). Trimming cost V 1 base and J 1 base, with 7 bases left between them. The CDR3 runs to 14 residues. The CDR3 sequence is CATSRVRGNTEAFF. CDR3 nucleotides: TGTGCCACCAGCAGAGTCCGGGGGAACACTGAAGCTTTCTTT.

The CDR3 here is CSASVRDYEQYF. The CDR3 DNA is TGCAGTGCGTCGGTCAGAGACTACGAGCAGTACTTC. The V call is TRBV20-1, the J call TRBJ2-7; no firm D call. The V end was cut by 6 bases, the J end by 3 bases, with 12 bases between. The CDR3 totals 12 residues. From germline, CDR1 is DFQATT and CDR2 SNEGSKA (reference sequence).

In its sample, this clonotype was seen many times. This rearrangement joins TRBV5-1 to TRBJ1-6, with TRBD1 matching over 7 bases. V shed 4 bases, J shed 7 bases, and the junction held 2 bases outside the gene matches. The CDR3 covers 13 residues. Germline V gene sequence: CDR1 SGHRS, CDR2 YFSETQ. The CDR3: CASSGTANSPLHF. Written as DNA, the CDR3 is TGCGCCAGCAGCGGGACAGCAAATTCACCCCTCCACTTT.

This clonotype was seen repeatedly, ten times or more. CDR3 region: CASSYGRSSYNEQFF. For the CDR3, the DNA is TGTGCCAGCAGTTACGGCCGGAGCTCCTACAATGAGCAGTTCTTC. The chain combines TRBV6-5 with TRBJ2-1; D gene unclear. Trimming shortened V by 2 bases and J by 0 bases, and 8 bases separated the two germline ends. Germline CDR1 MNHEY, CDR2 SVGAGI. This CDR3 is 15 amino acids long.

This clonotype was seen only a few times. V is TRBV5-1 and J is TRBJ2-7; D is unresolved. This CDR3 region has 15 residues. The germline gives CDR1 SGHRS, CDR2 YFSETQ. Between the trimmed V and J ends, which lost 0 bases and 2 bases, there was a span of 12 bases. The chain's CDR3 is CASSLAGQVAYEQYF. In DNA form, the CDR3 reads TGCGCCAGCAGCTTGGCCGGTCAGGTAGCCTACGAGCAGTACTTC.

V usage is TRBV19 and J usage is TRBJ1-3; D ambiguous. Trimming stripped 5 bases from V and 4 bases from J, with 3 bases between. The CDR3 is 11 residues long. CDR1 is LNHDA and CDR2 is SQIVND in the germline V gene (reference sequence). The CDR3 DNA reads TGTGCCAGTAGTGTCGGAAACACCATATATTTT. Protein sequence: CASSVGNTIYF.

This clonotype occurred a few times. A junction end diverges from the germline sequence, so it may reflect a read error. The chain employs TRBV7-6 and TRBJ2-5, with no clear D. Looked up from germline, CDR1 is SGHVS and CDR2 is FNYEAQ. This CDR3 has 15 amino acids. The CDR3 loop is CASSLYAAIQGTQYF. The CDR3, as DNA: TGTGCCAGCAGCTTATACGCGGCTATCCAAGGGACCCAGTACTTC. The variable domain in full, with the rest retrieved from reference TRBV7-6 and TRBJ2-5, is GAGVSQSPRYKVTKRGQDVALRCDPISGHVSLYWYRQALGQGPEFLTYFNYEAQQDKSGLPNDRFSAERPEGSISTLTIQRTEQRDSAMYRCASSLYAAIQGTQYFGPGTRLLVL.

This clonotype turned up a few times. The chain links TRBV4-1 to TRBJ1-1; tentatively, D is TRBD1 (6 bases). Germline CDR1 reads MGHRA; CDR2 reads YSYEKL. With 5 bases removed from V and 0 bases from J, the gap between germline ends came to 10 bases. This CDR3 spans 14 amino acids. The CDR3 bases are TGCGCCAGCAGCGACAGGAATATGAACACTGAAGCTTTCTTT. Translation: CASSDRNMNTEAFF.

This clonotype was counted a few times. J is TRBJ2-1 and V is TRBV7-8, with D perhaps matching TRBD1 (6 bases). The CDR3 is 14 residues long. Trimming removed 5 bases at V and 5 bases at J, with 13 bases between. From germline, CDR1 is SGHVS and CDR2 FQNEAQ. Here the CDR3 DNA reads TGTGCCAGCAGCCCGTCGGACAGAAACAATGAGCAGTTCTTC. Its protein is CASSPSDRNNEQFF.

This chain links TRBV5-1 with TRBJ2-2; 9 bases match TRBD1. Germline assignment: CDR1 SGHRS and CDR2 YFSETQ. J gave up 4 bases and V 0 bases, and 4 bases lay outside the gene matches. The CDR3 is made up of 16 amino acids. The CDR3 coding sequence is TGCGCCAGCAGCTTGGGGGACAGGGCCAGCACCGGGGAGCTGTTTTTT. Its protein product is CASSLGDRASTGELFF.